Listed below are T cell receptor beta chains from one sample, sequenced in a study of T cells in Graves' hyperthyroidism and ophthalmopathy. Each CDR3 protein is one row after TCRdb ran MiXCR on the multiplex PCR reads. The data contain roughly 350,000 distinct CDR3 sequences, roughly 15% of them singletons. Sequenced sample: blood. Receptors originate from a woman aged 30 to 39 with Graves' ophthalmopathy. Both conserved end residues are part of each CDR3. The D gene is left open where the match is weak. Where a row states a size, it is once, few, many or the class of an expanded clone; other rows omit it.

j_call v_call clone_size d_call cdr3_nt cdr3_aa
TRBJ1-2 TRBV30 few NA TGTGCCTGGTGGGCGATGGGCAGATCCTATGGCTACACCTTC CAWWAMGRSYGYTF
TRBJ1-3 TRBV28 many NA TGTGCCAGCAGTCAGGCATGGACAGCCTATACAAATATCGAAGGAAACACCATATATTTT CASSQAWTAYTNIEGNTIYF
TRBJ2-1 TRBV7-9 many TRBD1 TGTGCCAGCAGCTTAATAGGACAGGGGGTGGATCAGTTCTTC CASSLIGQGVDQFF
TRBJ1-2 TRBV7-8 many TRBD1 TGTGCCAGCAGCCTAGGCACCGATTACAGGGGACCGACCCTCTATGGCTACACCTTC CASSLGTDYRGPTLYGYTF
TRBJ2-3 TRBV11-1 many NA TGTGCCAGCAGCTTAGTTGTCGGGACAGATACGCAGTATTTT CASSLVVGTDTQYF
TRBJ2-1 TRBV24-1 many NA TGTGCCACCAGTGTGAGGGGAAGGTCAGGACTAAGGGGCAATGAGCAGTTCTTC CATSVRGRSGLRGNEQFF
TRBJ1-5 TRBV19 NA TRBD1 TGTGCCAGTAGTCCCGGGACAGGTCAGCCCCAGCATTTT CASSPGTGQPQHF
TRBJ1-6 TRBV7-3 NA NA TGTGCCAGCAGTCAGGCCTATAATTCACCCCTCCACTTT CASSQAYNSPLHF
TRBJ1-5 TRBV19 NA NA TGTGCCAGTAGTATAGAAAAGTACCAGCCCCAGCATTTT CASSIEKYQPQHF
TRBJ1-1 TRBV29-1 NA NA TGCAGCGTTGAACTCAGGGGTAATGCTTTCTTT CSVELRGNAFF
TRBJ2-3 TRBV18 many NA TGTGCCAGCTCGCCCGCTCCTACCACAGATACGCAGTATTTT CASSPAPTTDTQYF
TRBJ2-3 TRBV5-5 many NA TGTGCCAGCAGCTCGACTGGCGTGGCGAGGGGAACAGATACGCAGTATTTT CASSSTGVARGTDTQYF
TRBJ2-1 TRBV20-1 many NA TGCAGTGCTAGTTTCAAGGAGCAGTTCTTC CSASFKEQFF
TRBJ1-5 TRBV6-1 many NA TGTGCCAGCAGTGCACAGGGTTTGGGCAATCAGCCCCAGCATTTT CASSAQGLGNQPQHF
TRBJ1-2 TRBV20-1 NA NA TGCAGTGCAACGGGACCGGGAGGGGGCTATGGCTACACCTTC CSATGPGGGYGYTF
TRBJ2-1 TRBV7-3 NA NA TGTGCCAGCAGCTCTTTGGGGTCGGCGCGTGGTGAGCAGTTCTTC CASSSLGSARGEQFF
TRBJ1-2 TRBV30 many NA TGTGCCTGGAGACACTCCAAGGGGTCGAAAAATGGCTACACCTTC CAWRHSKGSKNGYTF
TRBJ1-1 TRBV7-9 few NA TGTGCCAGCAGAGGCCTGGACCTGACCTACGCTTTCTTT CASRGLDLTYAFF
TRBJ1-6 TRBV19 few NA TGTGCCAGTAGTACCGGGACCCATAATTCACCCCTCCACTTT CASSTGTHNSPLHF
TRBJ2-7 TRBV4-1 many TRBD2 TGCGCCAGCAGCCAAGATTTGCGGGGGGATTATTACGAGCAGTACTTC CASSQDLRGDYYEQYF
TRBJ2-1 TRBV4-1 many TRBD1 TGCGCCAGCAGCCAAGATAGGGGACAGGGGAACAATGAGCAGTTCTTC CASSQDRGQGNNEQFF
TRBJ2-1 TRBV20-1 many TRBD2 TGCAGTGCTAGAGAAACCCTGACTAGCGGGGGGATGAATGAGCAGTTCTTC CSARETLTSGGMNEQFF
TRBJ1-5 TRBV28 many NA TGTGCCATCAAGGATGGATATAGCAATCAGCCCCAGCATTTT CAIKDGYSNQPQHF
TRBJ1-3 TRBV29-1 few NA TGCAGCGTTGAAGATCATTCAGGCACTGGAAACACCATATATTTT CSVEDHSGTGNTIYF
TRBJ2-7 TRBV25-1 many TRBD1 TGTGCCTTAGACAGGGGTCACAGAACACCCTACGAGCAGTACTTC CALDRGHRTPYEQYF
TRBJ2-7 TRBV20-1 many TRBD2 TGCAGTGCTGCCGGGACTAGCGGGGGCCCTTACGAGCAGTACTTC CSAAGTSGGPYEQYF
TRBJ2-5 TRBV11-2 many NA TGTGCCAGCAGCACGGGGGTGGACAGACAAGAGACCCAGTACTTC CASSTGVDRQETQYF
TRBJ2-3 TRBV20-1 many TRBD2 TGCAGTGCCCCCTGGGGTAGCGGGGAATATAATACGCAGTATTTT CSAPWGSGEYNTQYF
TRBJ1-1 TRBV2 many NA TGTGCCAGCAGTGAATTGGACGCCCTTGAAGCTTTCTTT CASSELDALEAFF
TRBJ2-5 TRBV20-1 NA NA TGCAGTGCTAATGACGGGGGGACCCAGTACTTC CSANDGGTQYF
TRBJ1-6 TRBV6-1 few TRBD1 TGTGCCAGCATCCCCAAGGGGGGGAGGGGGCTAAATTCACCCCTCCACTTT CASIPKGGRGLNSPLHF
TRBJ1-3 TRBV15 few TRBD1 TGTGCCACCAGCCCAGCGGCGCCGGGACAGGGTCTGGGGAACACCATATATTTT CATSPAAPGQGLGNTIYF
TRBJ1-3 TRBV7-9 many NA TGTGCCAGCAGCTTAGCCCGCAGCATGGGAGGGCTAGGATCTGGAAACACCATATATTTT CASSLARSMGGLGSGNTIYF
TRBJ1-5 TRBV27 many NA TGTGCCAGCAGTTTATTCGGACGGGGCAATCAGCCCCAGCATTTT CASSLFGRGNQPQHF
TRBJ1-2 TRBV28 many NA TGTGCCAGCAGTCAACGGGATAACTATGGCTACACCTTC CASSQRDNYGYTF
TRBJ2-4 TRBV30 many NA TGTGCCTGGAGTGTGGGTGAGAACATTCAGTACTTC CAWSVGENIQYF
TRBJ2-3 TRBV7-9 NA TRBD2 TGTGCCAGCAGCCGTAGCGGGATCACAGATACGCAGTATTTT CASSRSGITDTQYF
TRBJ2-1 TRBV4-1 many TRBD1 TGCGCCAGCACTCGGGACCGGGACAGGGGGTTTTACAATGAGCAGTTCTTC CASTRDRDRGFYNEQFF
TRBJ1-3 TRBV20-1 many NA TGCAGTGCCATGAGGGGGGCGGGGGGTTGGGGAAACACCATATATTTT CSAMRGAGGWGNTIYF
TRBJ2-5 TRBV15 NA NA TGTGCCACCAGCAGAAGTCAGGGACGGAGACAAGAGACCCAGTACTTC CATSRSQGRRQETQYF